One TCR beta chain is described in this entry. The antigen it recognizes is unknown. The input lacks base qualities; no much larger clone sits a single base away. The CDR3 regions of human TCRbeta chains were analyzed by immunosequencing. On the study's bioinformatics: TCRs in the repertoires were matched against a reference library of SARS-CoV-2-specific TCRs that had been generated with the MIRA antigen-specificity platform. Breadth was defined as the fraction of unique TCRs that were SARS-CoV-2-associated, and depth was defined as the fraction of total T cells that were SARS-CoV-2-associated. Each spike-specific TCR was assigned to its reactive spike region and to a CD4 or CD8 class using the MIRA data. Log10-transformed breadth and depth values were compared by one-way ANOVA with Sidak's multiple comparisons tests. TCRdb retrieved this table from immuneACCESS and kept in-frame rearrangements only. Not all clones are present; in checked studies, unresolved V genes account for under half, and no reason is known for the remainder. V, J and clone size derive from that table, while D and trimming were established from the DNA sequence. The sample table shows some 140,000 clones, and 90% are seen once. In total, the top ten clones hold under 20% of the sample.

Explained via the paper, the time point label denotes: baseline before first vaccination. The vaccinee samples were drawn from two UK trials, COV001 and COV002, one of which was a single-blind randomized controlled phase 2/3 trial testing AZD1222 (ChAdOx1 nCoV-19) in healthy adults. For TCRbeta chain sequencing, PBMC samples from trial participants were taken at day 0 and at day 28 after the second dose. V loses 4 bases of germline sequence and J loses 1 base, and the interval between the two ends is 10 bases. The germline V gene yields MGHDK for CDR1 and SYGVNS for CDR2. Including the terminal cysteine and phenylalanine, the CDR3 comprises 14 residues. Only the CDR3 region is kept as DNA, spanning 42 bases read in frame from base 1. The data stem from a study of T cell responses to AZD1222 COVID-19 vaccine (dated by TCRdb to the early 2020s). About the investigation overall: Because spike-specific TCR depth and breadth did not differ between the two schedules, AZD1222 recipients who got a second dose at roughly 4 weeks were pooled with those who got a second dose at roughly 12 weeks. TCR sequencing covered some 250 trial participants: some 210 given two doses of AZD1222 and 26 given two doses of MenACWY control vaccine. Trial participants were enrolled into age subgroups of 18-55, 56-69 and 70-plus years, which contained approximately 150, 28 and 58 TCR-sequenced participants, respectively.

On the study overall, not on this receptor specifically: After two AZD1222 doses, spike-specific TCR breadth and depth were significantly higher than at day 0 and than in MenACWY recipients. The vaccine-associated CD4 TCRs covered the entire spike protein, and the dominant responses fell in regions 160-218 and 743-854. Because no day 14 peak-response samples were available, repertoires were characterized only after the peak T cell response. Nearly half of unique spike-specific TCRs reportedly recognized epitopes outside regions mutated in the B.1.351 and B.1.1.7 variants. Participants were mostly white British, with more females than males. The authors suggested clonal diversity may have been underestimated. In the small 56-69-year group, the increase in depth fell short of significance, most likely because of low power. Conclusions about previously exposed vaccinees are limited because only a handful of AZD1222 recipients were SARS-CoV-2 seropositive at baseline.

This receptor was taken from an adult in good health. The rearranged segments are TRBV25-1 and TRBJ1-1; TRBD1 might be the D gene, on 6 matching bases. Sequencing used peripheral blood, obtained on day 0 of AZD1222 vaccination. The CDR3 reads CASSVKQGNTEAFF. The DNA is as follows: TGTGCCAGCAGTGTTAAACAGGGGAACACTGAAGCTTTCTTT.